The source of this TCR beta chain is a study of blood T cell repertoires in COVID-19. On the study more broadly: COVID-19 samples from acute and convalescent phases originated in the United States, Italy and Spain.

CDR1 is PRHDT, CDR2 FYEKMQ, per germline (reference sequence). Trimming took 5 bases from V and 2 from J, leaving 15 bases between them. This CDR3 spans 15 amino acids. Original processing notes: Reference gene primers were amplified, and this amplification served to estimate nucleated cell counts. Clones were sequenced by immunoSEQ multiplex PCR, and TCRdb holds only the in-frame ones, with some missing. V, J and clone size are taken as reported in that table, and D and trimming were inferred from the DNA itself. This table holds 65,000 or so clones, about 81% found once. The chain joins TRBV13 to TRBJ1-2, with a possible D match to TRBD1 (6 bases). The specimen sequenced was peripheral blood. The clonotype originates from a man aged 80 or over with acute or convalescent COVID-19. The CDR3 bases are TGTGCCAGCAGCCTCGGGCGCCAGGGGAACTATGGCTACACCTTC. It is translated as CASSLGRQGNYGYTF. Together with reference TRBV13 and TRBJ1-2, the CDR3 gives the full variable domain: AAGVIQSPRHLIKEKRETATLKCYPIPRHDTVYWYQQGPGQDPQFLISFYEKMQSDKGSIPDRFSAQQFSDYHSELNMSSLELGDSALYFCASSLGRQGNYGYTFGSGTRLTVV.